The present TCR beta chain was sequenced within a study of shared clonotypes between healthy human individuals. Donors had no recently reported acute infections or vaccinations and were HIV-negative. The study, taken as a whole, reports: Memory subsets generally showed smaller estimated richness than naive subsets did. In this cohort, only blood was sampled, and tissue repertoires likely differ.

There are a few counts of this clone. Its cognate antigen is unknown. A much bigger clone sits one base away, suggesting this may be a read error. Trimming stripped 0 bases from V and 3 bases from J, with 6 bases between. The CDR3 loop spans 13 amino acids. Germline CDR1 reads SGHDT; CDR2 reads YYEEEE. TCRdb keeps only in-frame clones here, not all; method: immunoSEQ multiplex PCR. The sample lists about 1.1 million clones, roughly 80% occurring once. Sequencing input: memory CD4+ T cells from PBMCs. Subset in this sample: CD45RA-negative fraction. The source of this sequence is a man younger than 35 in good health. Some clones in this sample may be carry-over from other donors' samples. The chain couples TRBV5-6 to TRBJ1-1, with a possible D match to TRBD1 (6 bases). The CDR3 bases are TGTGCCAGCAGCTTGGACAGGGACACTGAAGCTTTCTTT. Its translation: CASSLDRDTEAFF.